These 20 T cell receptor beta chains share one sample of origin, sequenced in a study of cytomegalovirus exposure and HLA in healthy donors. The PCR contained 60 Vbeta and 13 Jbeta primers. The table came from immunoSEQ multiplex PCR; TCRdb's copy has only in-frame clones and leaves some out. The table records around 120,000 clones, roughly 79% of them present only once. Material: PBMCs. The receptors come from a woman aged 18-35 years in good health and CMV-seronegative.

In its sample, this clone was seen once. V and J are TRBV28 and TRBJ1-3; no definite D call. The CDR3 loop spans 16 amino acids. Per germline, CDR1 MDHEN and CDR2 SYDVKM. The V gene lost 5 bases and the J gene lost 2 bases, with 16 bases spanning the gap. CDR3 coding DNA: TGTGCCAGCAGTCCGCCAGGAGGTTATACTGGAAACACCATATATTTT. This sequence encodes CASSPPGGYTGNTIYF.

The count of this clone is one. The V call is TRBV7-9, the J call TRBJ1-4; 8 nucleotides match TRBD1. The CDR3 totals 15 residues. With V trimmed by 5 bases and J by 5 bases, 7 bases remained unmatched. Germline CDR1 is SEHNR and CDR2 is FQNEAQ (reference sequence). CDR3 DNA: TGTGCCAGCAGCCGGACAGGGAACGGGAATGAAAAACTGTTTTTT. As protein: CASSRTGNGNEKLFF. The whole variable domain, remainder taken from reference TRBV7-9 and TRBJ1-4, is DTGVSQNPRHKITKRGQNVTFRCDPISEHNRLYWYRQTLGQGPEFLTYFQNEAQLEKSRLLSDRFSAERPKGSFSTLEIQRTEQGDSAMYLCASSRTGNGNEKLFFGSGTQLSVL.

This clone has just one count. This sequence joins TRBV6-6 and TRBJ1-1, with D possibly matching TRBD1 (5 bases). The CDR3 is made up of 12 amino acids. V was cut by 2 bases and J by 7 bases, with 8 bases left in between. Germline V gives CDR1 MNHNY, CDR2 SVGAGI (reference sequence). CDR3 region: CASSYEGLEAFF. CDR3 bases: TGTGCCAGCAGTTACGAGGGACTTGAAGCTTTCTTT.

J is TRBJ2-5 and V is TRBV19; 12 nucleotides match TRBD2. The length of the CDR3 is 15 residues. After removal of 4 bases from V and 2 bases from J, the junction contained 2 bases not matched to a gene. Germline-derived CDR1 and CDR2 are LNHDA and SQIVND (reference sequence). This CDR3 is CASSTGTSGQETQYF. CDR3 coding DNA: TGTGCCAGTAGTACCGGGACTAGCGGGCAAGAGACCCAGTACTTC.

This chain joins TRBV6-5 and TRBJ1-6, with 7 nucleotides matching TRBD1. The junction had 6 bases not matched to a gene; V was cut back by 0 bases and J by 10 bases. The CDR3 has 15 amino acids. Per the germline V gene, CDR1 is MNHEY and CDR2 is SVGAGI. In nucleotides, the CDR3 is TGTGCCAGCAGTTACTCCCGGGACAGCATCTCACCCCTCCACTTT. It yields the protein CASSYSRDSISPLHF.

The rearrangement uses TRBV5-6 and TRBJ2-1; 12 nucleotides align to TRBD2. Germline CDR1 SGHDT, CDR2 YYEEEE. V dropped 2 bases and J dropped 13; count of bases not matched to a gene: 7. This CDR3 spans 14 amino acids. The CDR3 sequence: CASSFLAGGPEQFF. The CDR3 DNA follows: TGTGCCAGCAGCTTCCTAGCGGGGGGGCCAGAACAGTTCTTC.

The chain has TRBV4-1 and TRBJ1-2; 8 bases agree with TRBD1. V was clipped by 1 base and J by 6 bases; unmatched bases: 7. Germline V gene lookup returns CDR1 MGHRA and CDR2 YSYEKL. The CDR3 has 15 residues. CDR3 sequence (DNA): TGCGCCAGCAGCCAAGGAGCCAGGGGGCCGGATGGCTACACCTTC. It encodes CASSQGARGPDGYTF.

The gene calls are TRBV4-2 and TRBJ2-5; D gene uncertain. Judging by the DNA end, TRBJ2-7 fits better; the J call may be wrong. The CDR3 is 14 amino acids. Per the germline V gene, CDR1 is LGHNA and CDR2 is YNFKEQ. CDR3 bases: TGTGCCAGCAGCCAAGATAGAATATCCTACGAGCAGTACTTC. Protein sequence: CASSQDRISYEQYF.

The chain couples TRBV7-9 to TRBJ1-4; 8 bases map to TRBD1. The CDR3 runs to 12 residues. The V gene end was trimmed by 10 bases and the J gene end by 8 bases; junction bases not matched to a gene: 6. Germline CDR1 and CDR2: SEHNR and FQNEAQ (reference sequence). The CDR3 DNA reads TGTGCCACCGTGACAGGGGTGGAAAAACTGTTTTTT. Translated, it gives CATVTGVEKLFF.

V and J are TRBV27 and TRBJ1-5, with 9 bases that match TRBD1. Trimming removed 5 bases from V and 2 bases from J; junction bases left unmatched: 7. Germline assignment: CDR1 MNHEY and CDR2 SMNVEV (reference sequence). The CDR3 is made up of 16 amino acids. The CDR3 loop reads CASSAYRGPGNQPQHF. The CDR3 region has the DNA TGTGCCAGCAGTGCCTACAGGGGGCCGGGCAATCAGCCCCAGCATTTT.

For the CDR3, the DNA is TGTGCCAGCAGATCTGCCGACAGGGGCTACGAGCAGTACTTC. Residues: CASRSADRGYEQYF. The chain employs TRBV6-5 and TRBJ2-7; 8 nucleotides match TRBD1. J was trimmed by 3 bases and V by 6 bases; bases with no gene match: 7. Germline CDR1 MNHEY, CDR2 SVGAGI. The CDR3 has 14 residues.

The rearrangement joins TRBV28 to TRBJ1-2; D gene uncertain. Germline V gene data show CDR1 as MDHEN and CDR2 as SYDVKM. The CDR3 sequence is 14 residues long. V lost 1 base and J lost 1, with 7 bases in between. CDR3: CASSLSSVNYGYTF. The CDR3 bases are TGTGCCAGCAGTTTATCTAGCGTTAACTATGGCTACACCTTC.

This chain's CDR3 is CSAWDSYGYTF. In DNA, the CDR3 is TGCAGTGCCTGGGACAGCTATGGCTACACCTTC. The J gene is TRBJ1-2, the V gene TRBV20-1; 7 nucleotides align to TRBD1. CDR3 length: 11 amino acids. Per germline, CDR1 DFQATT and CDR2 SNEGSKA (reference sequence). The J segment lost 4 bases and the V segment lost 6 bases, leaving 2 bases of the junction unmatched.

The gene calls are TRBV27 and TRBJ1-5, with TRBD1 identical over 8 bases. CDR3 length equals 15 residues. Germline assignment: CDR1 MNHEY and CDR2 SMNVEV (reference sequence). Losses at the gene ends were 4 bases for V and 1 base for J; bases not matched to a gene: 3. CDR3 nucleotide sequence: TGTGCCAGCAGTTATACAGGGGGAAGCAATCAGCCCCAGCATTTT. This translates into CASSYTGGSNQPQHF.

The chain recombines TRBV25-1 with TRBJ1-2; 8 bases align to TRBD1. CDR1 MGHDK and CDR2 SYGVNS come from the germline V gene. This CDR3 is built from 13 residues. J was trimmed by 4 bases and V by 5 bases; bases with no gene match: 3. In DNA form, the CDR3 reads TGTGCCAGCAGTTCAGGGGGCAGCTATGGCTACACCTTC. Residues: CASSSGGSYGYTF.

This chain links TRBV19 with TRBJ2-3, with D possibly matching TRBD2 (5 bases). This CDR3 is built from 14 residues. V dropped 4 bases and J dropped 2 bases, with 10 bases sitting between them. Germline V lookup: CDR1 LNHDA, CDR2 SQIVND (reference sequence). CDR3 bases: TGTGCCAGTAGTAGAGGGCCGATCACAGATACGCAGTATTTT. It yields the protein CASSRGPITDTQYF.

The chain recombines TRBV7-9 with TRBJ1-5; tentative D call: TRBD1 (6 bases). Deletions cut 3 bases from V and 5 bases from J, with 14 bases between. This CDR3 has 15 residues. Germline V gene lookup returns CDR1 SEHNR and CDR2 FQNEAQ (reference sequence). The CDR3 sequence is CASSLGSAGDQPQHF. Here the CDR3 DNA reads TGTGCCAGCAGCTTGGGGAGCGCAGGGGATCAGCCCCAGCATTTT.

This chain joins TRBV27 and TRBJ1-1; 7 bases line up with TRBD1. The CDR3 runs 16 residues. V lost 0 bases, J lost 4 bases, and 8 bases stayed unmatched. CDR1 and CDR2 (germline): MNHEY, SMNVEV (reference sequence). In DNA, the CDR3 is TGTGCCAGCAGTTTATCCCCGACAGGGCCGGGCACTGAAGCTTTCTTT. Protein: CASSLSPTGPGTEAFF.

Notes on this clone: This specimen includes other DNA sequences encoding the same CDR3. The chain carries TRBV5-1 and TRBJ2-7; 8 nucleotides align to TRBD1. Germline CDR1 and CDR2: SGHRS and YFSETQ. V dropped 1 base and J dropped 0; count of bases not matched to a gene: 3. The CDR3 sequence is 15 residues long. The CDR3 coding sequence is TGCGCCAGCAGCTTGACCGGGACAGGCTCCTACGAGCAGTACTTC. Its protein is CASSLTGTGSYEQYF.

The V call is TRBV28, the J call TRBJ1-1; TRBD1 agrees at 7 bases. The length of the CDR3 is 21 residues. With 4 bases clipped from V and 0 bases from J, the junction kept 23 bases outside the gene matches. Germline V gene lookup returns CDR1 MDHEN and CDR2 SYDVKM. The DNA of the CDR3 is TGTGCCAGCAGTTCCGAACACCCTTCCCCGCGGCAGGGGGGAATGAACACTGAAGCTTTCTTT. It translates to CASSSEHPSPRQGGMNTEAFF.